The 15 T cell receptor beta chains listed next were all sequenced from one sample in a study of cytomegalovirus exposure and HLA in healthy donors. Sequencing used immunoSEQ multiplex PCR; TCRdb keeps in-frame clones, though not all of them. The sample lists approximately 54,000 clones; around nine tenths were seen once. The sequencing sample was made of PBMCs. All receptors come from a woman aged 18 to 35 in good health and CMV-seropositive.

This clone has only one observation. The chain carries TRBV29-1 and TRBJ1-1; D ambiguous. The V end was cut by 3 bases, the J end by 0 bases, with 11 bases between. Per the germline V gene, CDR1 is SQVTM and CDR2 is ANQGSEA. This CDR3 spans 14 amino acids. The CDR3 region has the DNA TGCAGCGTTGAGTTGAGGGTTTTGAACACTGAAGCTTTCTTT. Translation: CSVELRVLNTEAFF.

This chain joins TRBV29-1 and TRBJ1-2, with D possibly matching TRBD1 (6 bases). CDR3 length equals 13 residues. From germline, CDR1 is SQVTM and CDR2 ANQGSEA. The ends were cut back, 6 bases at V and 4 bases at J, with 15 bases in the middle. The CDR3 nucleotides read TGCAGCGTAGGAGGGGGGGGCAGCTATGGCTACACCTTC. It is translated as CSVGGGGSYGYTF.

The chain employs TRBV4-3 and TRBJ1-2; D ambiguous. The CDR3 extends over 13 amino acids. Germline CDR1 LGHNA, CDR2 YSLEER. Trimming left V 4 bases short and J 4 bases short, with 10 bases between. CDR3 sequence (DNA): TGCGCCAGCAGCCCACAGAACAGCTATGGCTACACCTTC. This gives the protein CASSPQNSYGYTF.

The CDR3 DNA follows: TGTGCCAGCAGCGCGGACAGGGGGCTTAATTCACCCCTCCACTTT. Translation gives CASSADRGLNSPLHF. The rearrangement uses TRBV9 and TRBJ1-6, with TRBD1 matching 11 bases. Trimming took 3 bases from V and 6 from J; bases not matched to a gene: 2. This CDR3 has 15 amino acids. Germline lookup yields CDR1 SGDLS and CDR2 YYNGEE.

The V call is TRBV5-6, the J call TRBJ1-4; 8 bases map to TRBD1. Germline V gives CDR1 SGHDT, CDR2 YYEEEE. The CDR3 is 14 residues long. The V gene end was trimmed by 1 base and the J gene end by 8 bases; junction bases not matched to a gene: 4. The CDR3 DNA is TGTGCCAGCAGCTTGCAGGGGGCGGGCGAAAAACTGTTTTTT. Its protein is CASSLQGAGEKLFF.

V and J are TRBV5-1 and TRBJ1-1, with 9 bases aligning to TRBD1. The length of the CDR3 is 15 residues. CDR1 and CDR2 from the germline V gene are SGHRS and YFSETQ. Losses at the gene ends were 3 bases for V and 6 bases for J; bases not matched to a gene: 9. This CDR3 is CASSWGGQGESEAFF. The CDR3 DNA follows: TGCGCCAGCAGCTGGGGGGGACAGGGTGAGTCTGAAGCTTTCTTT.

This rearrangement joins TRBV11-2 to TRBJ1-4; possible D gene TRBD1, 6 bases. The CDR3 runs to 14 residues. CDR1 is SGHAT and CDR2 is FQNNGV in the germline V gene. Trimming left V 1 base short and J 12 bases short, with 15 bases between. The CDR3 is CASSLVSGPGELFF. CDR3 bases: TGTGCCAGCAGCTTAGTATCAGGGCCAGGGGAACTGTTTTTT.

This clone came up once. The chain has TRBV27 and TRBJ1-2; no reliable D call. V was shortened by 2 bases and J by 4 bases, with 11 bases between the two germline ends. The CDR3 totals 14 residues. Germline V lookup: CDR1 MNHEY, CDR2 SMNVEV (reference sequence). The CDR3 spells CASSLRGSAYGYTF. In DNA form, the CDR3 reads TGTGCCAGCAGTTTACGGGGATCTGCCTATGGCTACACCTTC.

This chain uses TRBV6-1 with TRBJ2-5; TRBD2 matches at 13 bases. The ends lost 4 bases at V and 5 bases at J; junction bases unmatched: 7. Germline CDR1 MNHNS, CDR2 SASEGT. This CDR3 is 16 amino acids long. CDR3 sequence reads: CASSATSGGPQETQYF. For the CDR3, the DNA is TGTGCCAGCAGTGCGACTAGCGGGGGGCCTCAGGAGACCCAGTACTTC.

This clone appeared a single time. The J gene is TRBJ1-1, the V gene TRBV2; a possible D gene is TRBD1 (6 bases). This CDR3 is 12 amino acids long. V lost 6 bases and J lost 3, with 8 bases in between. Germline CDR1 is SNHLY and CDR2 is FYNNEI. The CDR3 reads CASRDSYTEAFF. In nucleotides, the CDR3 is TGTGCCAGCAGGGACAGTTACACTGAAGCTTTCTTT.

The V call is TRBV7-2, the J call TRBJ2-1; D ambiguous. In germline, CDR1 is SGHTA, CDR2 FQGNSA. The ends were cut back, 7 bases at V and 4 bases at J, with 5 bases in the middle. The CDR3 is 11 residues long. The CDR3 is CASTVYNEQFF. CDR3 bases: TGTGCCAGCACTGTTTACAATGAGCAGTTCTTC.

The gene calls are TRBV5-4 and TRBJ1-1, with 7 bases lining up with TRBD1. This CDR3 has 13 amino acids. With V trimmed by 2 bases and J by 6 bases, 4 bases remained unmatched. CDR1 is SGHNT and CDR2 is YYREEE in the germline V gene (reference sequence). The CDR3 region has the DNA TGTGCCAGCAGCTTCGACAGGGCCCCTGAAGCTTTCTTT. This encodes CASSFDRAPEAFF. Together with reference TRBV5-4 and TRBJ1-1, the CDR3 gives the full variable domain: ETGVTQSPTHLIKTRGQQVTLRCSSQSGHNTVSWYQQALGQGPQFIFQYYREEENGRGNFPPRFSGLQFPNYSSELNVNALELDDSALYLCASSFDRAPEAFFGQGTRLTVV.

The chain links TRBV6-5 to TRBJ1-1; D remains ambiguous. Deletions cut 6 bases from V and 1 base from J, with 9 bases between. In germline, CDR1 is MNHEY, CDR2 SVGAGI. This CDR3 contains 13 residues. Here the CDR3 DNA reads TGTGCCAGCAGCCTCGAACAGAACACTGAAGCTTTCTTT. Translating gives CASSLEQNTEAFF.

This sequence joins TRBV6-1 and TRBJ2-7; TRBD1 is a possible D gene (6 bases). Germline values: CDR1 MNHNS, CDR2 SASEGT. V was clipped by 6 bases and J by 0 bases, with 12 bases between them. The CDR3 totals 14 residues. The DNA of the CDR3 is TGTGCCAGCAGCCCTCGGGACAACTCCTACGAGCAGTACTTC. Its translation: CASSPRDNSYEQYF.

J is TRBJ2-7 and V is TRBV18; 10 nucleotides match TRBD2. J lost 2 bases, V lost 3 bases, and 10 bases had no gene match. Per germline, CDR1 KGHSH and CDR2 LQKENI. The CDR3 is made up of 17 amino acids. The CDR3 nucleotides are TGTGCCAGCTCACCCCCTGGAATGAGCGGGGGGGCCTACGAGCAGTACTTC. It specifies CASSPPGMSGGAYEQYF. The variable domain in full, completed from reference TRBV18 and TRBJ2-7, reads NAGVMQNPRHLVRRRGQEARLRCSPMKGHSHVYWYRQLPEEGLKFMVYLQKENIIDESGMPKERFSAEFPKEGPSILRIQQVVRGDSAAYFCASSPPGMSGGAYEQYFGPGTRLTVT.